This T cell receptor (beta chain) was retrieved from a study of CD8 T cells in ankylosing spondylitis. Germline lookup yields CDR1 SGHRS and CDR2 YFSETQ. CDR3 length: 16 residues. V lost 0 bases to trimming and J lost 1 base; unmatched junction nucleotides: 6. Points on this clonotype: Its specificity is not known.

MiXCR was run by TCRdb on the 5' RACE reads, yielding one entry per CDR3 protein. This table holds around 490,000 distinct CDR3 sequences, about 5.2% found once. Overall study findings and caveats: Ankylosing spondylitis blood appeared to be characterized by a TCR beta motif of roughly eight highly homologous variants.

The sequence derives from a male donor with ankylosing spondylitis. The chain joins TRBV5-1 to TRBJ1-1; 7 positions match TRBD1. Sequencing was performed on blood, either unsorted or a sorted T cell fraction (not recorded which). CDR3 nucleotide sequence: TGCGCCAGCAGCTTGGCGGCAGGGGGAAGGAACACTGAAGCTTTCTTT. It specifies CASSLAAGGRNTEAFF.